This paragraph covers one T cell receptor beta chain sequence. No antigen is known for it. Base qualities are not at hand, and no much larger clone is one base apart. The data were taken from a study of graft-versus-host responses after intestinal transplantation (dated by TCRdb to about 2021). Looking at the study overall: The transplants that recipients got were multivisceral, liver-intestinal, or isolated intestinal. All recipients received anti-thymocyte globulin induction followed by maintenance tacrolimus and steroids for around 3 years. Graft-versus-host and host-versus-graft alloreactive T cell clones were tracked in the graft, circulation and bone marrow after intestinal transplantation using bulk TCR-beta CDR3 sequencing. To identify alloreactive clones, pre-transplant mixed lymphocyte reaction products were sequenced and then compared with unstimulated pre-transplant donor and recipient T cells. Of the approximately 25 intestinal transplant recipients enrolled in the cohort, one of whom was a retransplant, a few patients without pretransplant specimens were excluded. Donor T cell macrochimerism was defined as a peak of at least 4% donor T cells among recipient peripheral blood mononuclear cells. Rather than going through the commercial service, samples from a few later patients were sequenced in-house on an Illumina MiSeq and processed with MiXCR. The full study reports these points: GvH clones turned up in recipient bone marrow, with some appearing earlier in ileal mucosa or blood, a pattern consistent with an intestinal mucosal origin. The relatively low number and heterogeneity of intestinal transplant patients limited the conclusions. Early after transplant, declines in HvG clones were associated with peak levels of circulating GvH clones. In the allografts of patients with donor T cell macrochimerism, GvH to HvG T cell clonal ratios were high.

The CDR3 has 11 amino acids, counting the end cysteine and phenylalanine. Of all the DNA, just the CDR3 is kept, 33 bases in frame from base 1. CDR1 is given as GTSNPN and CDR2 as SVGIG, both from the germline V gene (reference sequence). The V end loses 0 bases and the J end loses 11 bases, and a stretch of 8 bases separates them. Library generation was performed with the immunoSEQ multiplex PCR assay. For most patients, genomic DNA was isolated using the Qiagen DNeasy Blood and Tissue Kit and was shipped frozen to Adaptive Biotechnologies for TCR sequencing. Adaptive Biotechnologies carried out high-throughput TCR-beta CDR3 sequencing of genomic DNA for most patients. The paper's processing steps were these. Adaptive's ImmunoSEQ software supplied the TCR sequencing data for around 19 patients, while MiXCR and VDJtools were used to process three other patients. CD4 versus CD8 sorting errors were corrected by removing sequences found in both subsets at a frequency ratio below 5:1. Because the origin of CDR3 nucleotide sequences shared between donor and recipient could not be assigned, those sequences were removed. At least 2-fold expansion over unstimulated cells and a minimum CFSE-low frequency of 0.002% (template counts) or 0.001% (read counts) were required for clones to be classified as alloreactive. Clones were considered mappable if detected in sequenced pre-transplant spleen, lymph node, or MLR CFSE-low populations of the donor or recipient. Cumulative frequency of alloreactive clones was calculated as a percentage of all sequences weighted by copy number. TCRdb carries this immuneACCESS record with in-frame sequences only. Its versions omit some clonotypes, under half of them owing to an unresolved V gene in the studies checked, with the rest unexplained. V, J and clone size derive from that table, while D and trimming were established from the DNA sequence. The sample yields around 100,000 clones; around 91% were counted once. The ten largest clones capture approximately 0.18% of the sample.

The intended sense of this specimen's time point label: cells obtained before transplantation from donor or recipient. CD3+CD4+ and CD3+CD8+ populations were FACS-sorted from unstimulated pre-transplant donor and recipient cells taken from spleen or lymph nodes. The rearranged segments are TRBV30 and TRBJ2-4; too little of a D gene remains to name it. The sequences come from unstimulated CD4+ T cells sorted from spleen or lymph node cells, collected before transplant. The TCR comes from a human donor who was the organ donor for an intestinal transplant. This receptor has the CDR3 CAWSVSAVQYF. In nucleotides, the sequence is TGTGCCTGGAGTGTATCCGCGGTTCAGTACTTC.